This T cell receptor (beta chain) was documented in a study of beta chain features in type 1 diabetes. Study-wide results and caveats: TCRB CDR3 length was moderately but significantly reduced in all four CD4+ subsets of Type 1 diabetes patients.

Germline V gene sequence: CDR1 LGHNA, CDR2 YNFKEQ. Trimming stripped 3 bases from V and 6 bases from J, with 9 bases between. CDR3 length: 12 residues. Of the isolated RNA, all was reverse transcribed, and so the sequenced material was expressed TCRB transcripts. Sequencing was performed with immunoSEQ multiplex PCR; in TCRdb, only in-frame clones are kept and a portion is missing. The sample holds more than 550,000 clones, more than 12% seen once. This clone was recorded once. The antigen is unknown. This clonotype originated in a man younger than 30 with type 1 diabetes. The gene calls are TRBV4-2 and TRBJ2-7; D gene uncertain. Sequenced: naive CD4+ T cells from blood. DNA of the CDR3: TGTGCCAGCAGCCACCGGGCCTCCGAGCAGTACTTC. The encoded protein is CASSHRASEQYF.